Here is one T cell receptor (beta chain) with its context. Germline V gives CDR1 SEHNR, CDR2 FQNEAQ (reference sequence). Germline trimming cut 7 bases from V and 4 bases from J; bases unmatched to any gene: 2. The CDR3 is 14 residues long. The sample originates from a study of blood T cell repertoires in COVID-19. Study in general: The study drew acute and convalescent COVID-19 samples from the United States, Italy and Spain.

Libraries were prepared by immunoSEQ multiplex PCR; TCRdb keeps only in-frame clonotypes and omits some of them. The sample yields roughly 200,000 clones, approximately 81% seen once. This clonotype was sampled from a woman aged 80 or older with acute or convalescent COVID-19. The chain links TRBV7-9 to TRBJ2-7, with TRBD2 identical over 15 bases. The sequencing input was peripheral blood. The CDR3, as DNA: TGTGCCAGCACCGGGACTAGCGGGAGGTACGAGCAGTACTTC. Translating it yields CASTGTSGRYEQYF.